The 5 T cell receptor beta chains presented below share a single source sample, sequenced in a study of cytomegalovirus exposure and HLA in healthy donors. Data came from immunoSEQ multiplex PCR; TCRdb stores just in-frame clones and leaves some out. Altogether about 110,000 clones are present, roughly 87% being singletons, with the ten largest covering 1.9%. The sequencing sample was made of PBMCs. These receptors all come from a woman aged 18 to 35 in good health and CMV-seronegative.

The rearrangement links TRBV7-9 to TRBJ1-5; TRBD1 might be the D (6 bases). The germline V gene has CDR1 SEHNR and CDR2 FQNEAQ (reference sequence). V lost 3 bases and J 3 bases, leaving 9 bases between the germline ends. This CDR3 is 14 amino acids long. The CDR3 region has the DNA TGTGCCAGCAGCTTGCAGGGGTTCAATCAGCCCCAGCATTTT. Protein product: CASSLQGFNQPQHF.

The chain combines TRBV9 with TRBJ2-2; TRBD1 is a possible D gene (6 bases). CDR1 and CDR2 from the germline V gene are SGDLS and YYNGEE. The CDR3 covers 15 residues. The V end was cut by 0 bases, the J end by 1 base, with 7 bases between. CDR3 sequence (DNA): TGTGCCAGCAGCGTAGAAGGGGGGAACACCGGGGAGCTGTTTTTT. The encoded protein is CASSVEGGNTGELFF. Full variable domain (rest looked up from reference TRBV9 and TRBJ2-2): DSGVTQTPKHLITATGQRVTLRCSPRSGDLSVYWYQQSLDQGLQFLIQYYNGEERAKGNILERFSAQQFPDLHSELNLSSLELGDSALYFCASSVEGGNTGELFFGEGSRLTVL.

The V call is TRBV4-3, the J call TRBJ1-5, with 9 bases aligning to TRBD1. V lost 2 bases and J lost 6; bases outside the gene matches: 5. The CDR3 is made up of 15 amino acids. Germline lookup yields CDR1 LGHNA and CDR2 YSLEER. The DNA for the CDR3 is TGCGCCAGCAGCCAAACGGGACAGGGCTCTCAGCCCCAGCATTTT. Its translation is CASSQTGQGSQPQHF.

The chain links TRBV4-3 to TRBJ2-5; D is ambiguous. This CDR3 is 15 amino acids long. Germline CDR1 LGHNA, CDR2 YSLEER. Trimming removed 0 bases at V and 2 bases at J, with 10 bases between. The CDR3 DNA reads TGCGCCAGCAGCCAAGACGTTACGGAGCAAGAGACCCAGTACTTC. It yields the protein CASSQDVTEQETQYF.

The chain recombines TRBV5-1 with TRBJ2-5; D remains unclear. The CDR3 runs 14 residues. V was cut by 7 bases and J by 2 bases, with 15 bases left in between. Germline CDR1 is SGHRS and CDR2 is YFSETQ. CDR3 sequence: CASCRGGLQETQYF. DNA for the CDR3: TGCGCCAGCTGTCGAGGCGGCTTACAAGAGACCCAGTACTTC.